The 8 T cell receptor beta chains given below trace back to one sample, sequenced in a study of cytomegalovirus exposure and HLA in healthy donors. PCR involved 60 Vbeta and 13 Jbeta primers. The protocol was immunoSEQ multiplex PCR, while the TCRdb copy is restricted to in-frame clones and leaves out a portion. The sample records about 70,000 clones, around 73% being singletons. Specimen: PBMCs. The receptors were gathered from a girl aged 5-17 years in good health and CMV-seropositive.

The V call is TRBV15, the J call TRBJ2-7; 9 bases match TRBD1. The CDR3 is 17 residues long. Germline assignment: CDR1 LNHNV and CDR2 YYDKDF (reference sequence). The V gene end was trimmed by 11 bases and the J gene end by 5 bases; junction bases not matched to a gene: 22. CDR3 loop: CASRLDRGKLTGHEQYF. The DNA for the CDR3 is TGTGCCTCGAGATTGGACAGGGGAAAATTAACCGGCCACGAGCAGTACTTC.

V gene TRBV2 combines with J gene TRBJ2-3; 7 nucleotides match TRBD2. The CDR3 is made up of 14 amino acids. Germline CDR1 SNHLY, CDR2 FYNNEI. The J segment lost 3 bases and the V segment lost 6 bases, leaving 6 bases of the junction unmatched. The CDR3 region is CASRNGLVTDTQYF. The CDR3 region has the DNA TGTGCCAGCAGAAACGGACTAGTTACAGATACGCAGTATTTT.

The V call is TRBV6-5, the J call TRBJ1-4; tentative D call: TRBD1 (6 bases). Germline V gene sequence: CDR1 MNHEY, CDR2 SVGAGI. Trimming took 6 bases from V and 4 from J, leaving 15 bases between them. This CDR3 is built from 15 residues. The DNA of the CDR3 is TGTGCCAGCAGACGCACAGGGACCCTTAATGAAAAACTGTTTTTT. Translating it yields CASRRTGTLNEKLFF.

The chain couples TRBV5-4 to TRBJ1-2; tentative D call: TRBD1 (5 bases). Germline V gene lookup returns CDR1 SGHNT and CDR2 YYREEE (reference sequence). This CDR3 contains 16 residues. With 5 bases removed from V and 0 bases from J, the gap between germline ends came to 17 bases. Here the CDR3 DNA reads TGTGCCAGCAGTCCTCTTGACAGTCAGCCTAACTATGGCTACACCTTC. This encodes CASSPLDSQPNYGYTF.

J is TRBJ1-1 and V is TRBV5-1; TRBD1 matches at 7 bases. Germline values: CDR1 SGHRS, CDR2 YFSETQ. Unmatched junction bases numbered 11, after V lost 3 bases and J lost 0 bases. The CDR3 has 17 residues. CDR3 DNA: TGCGCCAGCAGCTCCCCTAGGACAGGACTCATGAACACTGAAGCTTTCTTT. This translates into CASSSPRTGLMNTEAFF.

V and J are TRBV9 and TRBJ2-5; a possible D gene is TRBD1 (6 bases). This CDR3 region has 13 residues. V lost 0 bases, J lost 5 bases, and 8 bases lay in between. Germline V CDR1 and CDR2: SGDLS, YYNGEE. The CDR3 region is CASSVDQGETQYF. The CDR3 DNA sequence: TGTGCCAGCAGCGTAGATCAGGGGGAGACCCAGTACTTC.

The CDR3 DNA is TGTGCCAGCAGCCCCTGGACAGGGAGTGACTATGGCTACACCTTC. Residues: CASSPWTGSDYGYTF. This chain joins TRBV9 and TRBJ1-2; 8 nucleotides match TRBD1. CDR3 length equals 15 residues. Germline V lookup: CDR1 SGDLS, CDR2 YYNGEE. The trim removed 4 bases at V and 3 bases at J, leaving 8 bases unmatched.

The chain uses TRBV27 and TRBJ2-7; 11 bases align to TRBD2. The length of the CDR3 is 14 residues. The trim removed 8 bases at V and 3 bases at J, leaving 6 bases unmatched. Germline V gene sequence: CDR1 MNHEY, CDR2 SMNVEV (reference sequence). The chain's CDR3 is CASAGTSGRYEQYF. DNA for the CDR3: TGTGCCAGCGCGGGGACTAGCGGTCGCTACGAGCAGTACTTC.